This T cell receptor (beta chain) is drawn from a study of PD-1 blockade in classical Hodgkin lymphoma. Findings and limits, study-wide: Lower baseline TCR diversity was reported for newly diagnosed patients than for healthy donors. Some patients began nivolumab under 1 year after ASCT. These patients were excluded from later analyses. The baseline diversity of complete responders showed similarity to that of newly diagnosed patients.

As to time point: cycle 4 day 1 (C4D1), after 5 to 7 weeks of nivolumab. Relapse was seen in all patients after autologous stem cell transplantation, and brentuximab vedotin exposure was variable. Complete response, partial response or progressive disease made up the best responses. Method: immunoSEQ multiplex PCR; TCRdb's copy keeps in-frame clones and lacks some. The data contain around 57,000 clones, roughly 86% of them singletons. The CDR3 contains 14 residues. V lost 8 bases, J lost 5 bases, and 18 bases lay in between. Germline CDR1 reads MDHEN; CDR2 reads SYDVKM. This clone was detected once. The antigen is unknown.

The receptor's source is a human donor with classical Hodgkin lymphoma. The chain carries TRBV28 and TRBJ2-5; either TRBD1 or TRBD2 may supply D (6 bases each). Specimen: peripheral blood mononuclear cells (PBMCs), collected before the fourth cycle of nivolumab. The CDR3, as DNA: TGTGCCAGCGCTAAACGGGGGCCTGTGGAGACCCAGTACTTC. Its translation is CASAKRGPVETQYF.